Given below is one TCR beta chain in context. The entry originates in a study of CD8 T cells in ankylosing spondylitis. This CDR3 has 17 residues. Unmatched junction bases numbered 6, after V lost 0 bases and J lost 2 bases. Germline lookup yields CDR1 LGHNA and CDR2 YNFKEQ. From the 5' RACE reads, TCRdb called clonotypes with MiXCR, one entry per CDR3 protein. This table holds roughly 190,000 distinct CDR3 sequences, around 13% found once. Sequenced sample: blood, either unsorted or a sorted T cell fraction (not recorded which). This clonotype was sampled from a male donor with ankylosing spondylitis or in good health (not recorded which). V is TRBV4-2 and J is TRBJ2-1; 8 positions match TRBD2. The CDR3 protein is CASSQDPISGTYNEQFF. The DNA for the CDR3 is TGTGCCAGCAGCCAAGACCCAATTAGCGGGACCTACAATGAGCAGTTCTTC.